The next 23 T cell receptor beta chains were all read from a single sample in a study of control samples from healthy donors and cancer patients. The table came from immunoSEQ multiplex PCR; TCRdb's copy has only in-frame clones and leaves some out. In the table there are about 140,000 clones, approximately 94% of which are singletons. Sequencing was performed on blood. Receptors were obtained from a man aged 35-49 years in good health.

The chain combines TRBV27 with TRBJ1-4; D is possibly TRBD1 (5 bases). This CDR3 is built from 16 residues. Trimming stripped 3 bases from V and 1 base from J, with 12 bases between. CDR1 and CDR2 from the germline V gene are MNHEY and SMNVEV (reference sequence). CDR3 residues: CASSLRQGGTNEKLFF. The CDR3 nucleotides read TGTGCCAGCAGTTTGAGGCAGGGAGGAACTAATGAAAAACTGTTTTTT.

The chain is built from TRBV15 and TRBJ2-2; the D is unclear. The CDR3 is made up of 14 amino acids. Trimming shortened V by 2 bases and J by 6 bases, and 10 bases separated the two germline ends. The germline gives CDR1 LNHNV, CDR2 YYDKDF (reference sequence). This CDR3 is CATSRRTVAGELFF. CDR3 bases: TGTGCCACCAGCAGAAGGACGGTCGCCGGGGAGCTGTTTTTT.

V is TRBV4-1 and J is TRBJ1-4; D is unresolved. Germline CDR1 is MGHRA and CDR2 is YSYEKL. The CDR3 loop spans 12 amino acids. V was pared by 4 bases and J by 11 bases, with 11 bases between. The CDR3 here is CASSPALGKLFF. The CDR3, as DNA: TGCGCCAGCAGCCCCGCCCTCGGGAAACTGTTTTTT.

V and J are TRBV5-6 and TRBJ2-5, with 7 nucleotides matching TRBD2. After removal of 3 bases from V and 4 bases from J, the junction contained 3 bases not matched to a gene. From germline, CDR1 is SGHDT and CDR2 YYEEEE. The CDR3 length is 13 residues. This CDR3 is CASSSGEGETQYF. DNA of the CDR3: TGTGCCAGCAGCTCCGGGGAGGGAGAGACCCAGTACTTC. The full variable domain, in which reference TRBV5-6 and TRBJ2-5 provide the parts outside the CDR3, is DAGVTQSPTHLIKTRGQQVTLRCSPKSGHDTVSWYQQALGQGPQFIFQYYEEEERQRGNFPDRFSGHQFPNYSSELNVNALLLGDSALYLCASSSGEGETQYFGPGTRLLVL.

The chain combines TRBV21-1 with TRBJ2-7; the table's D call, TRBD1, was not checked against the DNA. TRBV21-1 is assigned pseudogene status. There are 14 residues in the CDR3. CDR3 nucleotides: TGTGCCAGCAGCAAAACAGGACCCAACTACGAGCAGTACTTC. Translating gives CASSKTGPNYEQYF.

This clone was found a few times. Written as DNA, the CDR3 is TGTGCCAGCAGTTACTCCCTAGGACAGGGGTTTCAGCCCCAGCATTTT. Translating it yields CASSYSLGQGFQPQHF. The V gene is TRBV6-2 or TRBV6-3, the J gene TRBJ1-5, with 9 nucleotides matching TRBD1. Per germline, CDR1 MNHEY and CDR2 SVGEGT. J gave up 6 bases and V 0 bases, and 6 bases lay outside the gene matches. This CDR3 is 16 amino acids long.

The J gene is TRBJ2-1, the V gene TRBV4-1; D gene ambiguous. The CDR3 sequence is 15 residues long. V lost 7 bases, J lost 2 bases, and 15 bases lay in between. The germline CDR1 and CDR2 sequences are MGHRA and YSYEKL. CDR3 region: CASTTGIWTYNEQFF. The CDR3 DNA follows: TGCGCCAGCACCACTGGGATCTGGACCTACAATGAGCAGTTCTTC.

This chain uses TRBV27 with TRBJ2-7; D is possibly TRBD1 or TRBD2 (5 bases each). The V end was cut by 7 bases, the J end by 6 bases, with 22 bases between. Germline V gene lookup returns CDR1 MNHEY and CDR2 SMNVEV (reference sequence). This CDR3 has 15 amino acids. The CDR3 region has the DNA TGTGCCAGCATTCTTCCGGGGCTGACCGTCGGCGAGCAGTACTTC. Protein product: CASILPGLTVGEQYF.

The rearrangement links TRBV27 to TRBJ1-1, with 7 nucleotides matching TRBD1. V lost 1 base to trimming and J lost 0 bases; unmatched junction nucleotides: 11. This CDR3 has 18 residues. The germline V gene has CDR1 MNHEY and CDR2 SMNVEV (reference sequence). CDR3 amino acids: CASSLYSLRGTLNTEAFF. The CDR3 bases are TGTGCCAGCAGTTTATATTCCCTCAGGGGGACCCTGAACACTGAAGCTTTCTTT.

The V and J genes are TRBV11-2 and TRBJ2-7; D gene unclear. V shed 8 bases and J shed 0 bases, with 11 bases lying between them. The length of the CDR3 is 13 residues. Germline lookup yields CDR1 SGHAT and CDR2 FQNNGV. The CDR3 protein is CASVGYSSYEQYF. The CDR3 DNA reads TGTGCCAGCGTCGGGTACTCCTCCTACGAGCAGTACTTC.

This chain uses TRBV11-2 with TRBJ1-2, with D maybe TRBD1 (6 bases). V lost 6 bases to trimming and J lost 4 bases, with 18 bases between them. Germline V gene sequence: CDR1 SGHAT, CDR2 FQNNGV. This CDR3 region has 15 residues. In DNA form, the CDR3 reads TGTGCCAGCAGACAAGAGCCGGACAGCACCTATGGCTACACCTTC. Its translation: CASRQEPDSTYGYTF.

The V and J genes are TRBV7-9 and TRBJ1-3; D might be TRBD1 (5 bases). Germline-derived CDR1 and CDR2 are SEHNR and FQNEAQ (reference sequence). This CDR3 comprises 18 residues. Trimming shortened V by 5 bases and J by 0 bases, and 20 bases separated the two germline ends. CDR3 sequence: CASSPVFGGFLSGNTIYF. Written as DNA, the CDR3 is TGTGCCAGCAGCCCCGTTTTTGGGGGTTTTCTCTCTGGAAACACCATATATTTT.

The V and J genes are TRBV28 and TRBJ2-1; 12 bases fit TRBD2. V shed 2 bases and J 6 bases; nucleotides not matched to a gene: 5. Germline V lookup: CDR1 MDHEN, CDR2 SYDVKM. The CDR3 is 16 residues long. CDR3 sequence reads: CASSLATSGRFNEQFF. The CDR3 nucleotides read TGTGCCAGCAGTTTAGCGACTAGCGGGAGATTCAATGAGCAGTTCTTC.

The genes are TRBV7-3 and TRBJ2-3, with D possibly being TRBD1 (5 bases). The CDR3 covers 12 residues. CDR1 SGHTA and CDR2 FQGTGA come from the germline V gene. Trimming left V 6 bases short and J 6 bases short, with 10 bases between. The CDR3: CASSSGSDTQYF. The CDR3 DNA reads TGTGCCAGCAGTTCAGGGTCCGATACGCAGTATTTT.

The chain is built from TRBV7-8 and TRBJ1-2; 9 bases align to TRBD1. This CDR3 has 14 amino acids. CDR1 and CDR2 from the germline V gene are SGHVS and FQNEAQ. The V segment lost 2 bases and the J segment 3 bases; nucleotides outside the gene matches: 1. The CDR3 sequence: CASSLWTGDYGYTF. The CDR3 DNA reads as TGTGCCAGCAGCTTATGGACAGGGGACTATGGCTACACCTTC.

The CDR3 DNA reads TGCAGCGTTGAGCCGTTGGGTGGAAACACCATATATTTT. It encodes CSVEPLGGNTIYF. J is TRBJ1-3 and V is TRBV29-1, with no clear D. V lost 3 bases, J lost 3 bases, and 9 bases lay in between. Germline CDR1 reads SQVTM; CDR2 reads ANQGSEA. This CDR3 region has 13 residues.

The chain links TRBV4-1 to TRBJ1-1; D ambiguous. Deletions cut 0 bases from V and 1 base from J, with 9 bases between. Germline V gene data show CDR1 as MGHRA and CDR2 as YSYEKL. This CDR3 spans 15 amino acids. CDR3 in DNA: TGCGCCAGCAGCCAAGAACGGCGGGCGAACACTGAAGCTTTCTTT. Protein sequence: CASSQERRANTEAFF.

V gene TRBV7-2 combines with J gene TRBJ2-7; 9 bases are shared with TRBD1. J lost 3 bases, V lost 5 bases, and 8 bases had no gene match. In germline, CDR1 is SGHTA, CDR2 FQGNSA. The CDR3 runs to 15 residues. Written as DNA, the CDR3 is TGTGCCAGCAGCCCCTCTATGACAGGGGGCTACGAGCAGTACTTC. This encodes CASSPSMTGGYEQYF.

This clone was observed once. Written as DNA, the CDR3 is TGCGCCAGCAGCCAACTTGGACTAGCGGGGGATACGCAGTATTTT. Its protein is CASSQLGLAGDTQYF. The rearrangement joins TRBV4-1 to TRBJ2-3; 12 bases are a match to TRBD2. The junction had 3 bases not matched to a gene; V was cut back by 2 bases and J by 6 bases. The CDR3 length is 15 residues. The germline V gene has CDR1 MGHRA and CDR2 YSYEKL.

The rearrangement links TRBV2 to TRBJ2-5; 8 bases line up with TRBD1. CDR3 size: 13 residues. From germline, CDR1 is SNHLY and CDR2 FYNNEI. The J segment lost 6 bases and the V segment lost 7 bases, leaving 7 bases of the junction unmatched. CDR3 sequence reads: CASIRDRGKTQYF. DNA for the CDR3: TGTGCCAGCATCCGAGACAGGGGCAAGACCCAGTACTTC.

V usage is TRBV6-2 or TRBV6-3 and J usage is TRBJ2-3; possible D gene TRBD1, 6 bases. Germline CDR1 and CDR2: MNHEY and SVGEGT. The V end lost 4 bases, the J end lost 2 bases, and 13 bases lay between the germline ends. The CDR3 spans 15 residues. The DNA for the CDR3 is TGTGCCAGCAGTTCAGGGGCCCTATACACAGATACGCAGTATTTT. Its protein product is CASSSGALYTDTQYF.

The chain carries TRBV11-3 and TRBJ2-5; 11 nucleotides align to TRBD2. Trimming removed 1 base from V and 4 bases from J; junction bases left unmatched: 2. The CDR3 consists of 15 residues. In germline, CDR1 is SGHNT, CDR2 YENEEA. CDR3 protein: CASSLATSGGETQYF. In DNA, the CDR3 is TGTGCCAGCAGCTTAGCCACTAGCGGGGGAGAGACCCAGTACTTC. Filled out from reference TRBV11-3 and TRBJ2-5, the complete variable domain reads EAGVVQSPRYKIIEKKQPVAFWCNPISGHNTLYWYLQNLGQGPELLIRYENEEAVDDSQLPKDRFSAERLKGVDSTLKIQPAELGDSAVYLCASSLATSGGETQYFGPGTRLLVL.

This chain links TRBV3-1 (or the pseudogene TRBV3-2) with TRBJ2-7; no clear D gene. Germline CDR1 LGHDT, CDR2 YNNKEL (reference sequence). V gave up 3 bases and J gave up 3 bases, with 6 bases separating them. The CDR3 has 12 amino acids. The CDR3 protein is CASSHSRYEQYF. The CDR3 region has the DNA TGTGCCAGCAGCCACTCCCGCTACGAGCAGTACTTC.